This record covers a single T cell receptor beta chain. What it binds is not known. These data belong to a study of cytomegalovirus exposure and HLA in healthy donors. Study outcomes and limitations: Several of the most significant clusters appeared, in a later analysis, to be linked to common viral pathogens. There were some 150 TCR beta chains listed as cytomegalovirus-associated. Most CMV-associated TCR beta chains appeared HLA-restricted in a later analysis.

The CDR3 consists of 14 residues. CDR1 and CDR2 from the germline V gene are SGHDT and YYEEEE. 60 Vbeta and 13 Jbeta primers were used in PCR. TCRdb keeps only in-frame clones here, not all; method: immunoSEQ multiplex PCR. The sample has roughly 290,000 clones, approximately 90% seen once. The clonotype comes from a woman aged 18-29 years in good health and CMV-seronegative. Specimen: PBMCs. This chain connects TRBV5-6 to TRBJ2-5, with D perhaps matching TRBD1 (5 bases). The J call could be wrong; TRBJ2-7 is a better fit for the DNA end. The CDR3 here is CASSLEQGAYEQYF. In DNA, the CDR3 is TGTGCCAGCAGCTTGGAGCAGGGCGCCTACGAGCAGTACTTC.